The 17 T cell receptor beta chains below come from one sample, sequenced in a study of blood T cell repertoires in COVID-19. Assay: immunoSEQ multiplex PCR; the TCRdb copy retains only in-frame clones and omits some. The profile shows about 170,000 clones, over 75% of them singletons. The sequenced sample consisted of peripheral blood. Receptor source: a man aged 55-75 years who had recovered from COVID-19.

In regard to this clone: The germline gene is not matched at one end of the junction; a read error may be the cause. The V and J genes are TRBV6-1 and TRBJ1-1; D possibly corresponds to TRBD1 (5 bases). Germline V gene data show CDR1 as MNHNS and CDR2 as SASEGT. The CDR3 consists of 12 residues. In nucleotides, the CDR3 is TGTGCCAGCAGGGAAGGGGCCTTAAAAGCTTTCTTT. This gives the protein CASREGALKAFF.

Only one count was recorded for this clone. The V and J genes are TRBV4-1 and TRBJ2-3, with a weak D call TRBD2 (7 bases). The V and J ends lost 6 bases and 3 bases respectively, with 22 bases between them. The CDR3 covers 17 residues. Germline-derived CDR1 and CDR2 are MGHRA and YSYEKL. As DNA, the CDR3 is TGCGCCAGCAGACTCTCCCACGGGGGGCTTGGGACAGATACGCAGTATTTT. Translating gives CASRLSHGGLGTDTQYF.

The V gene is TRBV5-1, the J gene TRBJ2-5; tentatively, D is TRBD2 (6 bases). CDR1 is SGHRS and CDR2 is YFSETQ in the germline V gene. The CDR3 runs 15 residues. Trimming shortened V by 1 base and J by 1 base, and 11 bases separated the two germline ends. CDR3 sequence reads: CASSLLGGTQETQYF. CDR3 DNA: TGCGCCAGCAGCTTGTTGGGGGGTACCCAAGAGACCCAGTACTTC. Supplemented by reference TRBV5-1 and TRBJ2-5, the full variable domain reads KAGVTQTPRYLIKTRGQQVTLSCSPISGHRSVSWYQQTPGQGLQFLFEYFSETQRNKGNFPGRFSGRQFSNSRSEMNVSTLELGDSALYLCASSLLGGTQETQYFGPGTRLLVL.

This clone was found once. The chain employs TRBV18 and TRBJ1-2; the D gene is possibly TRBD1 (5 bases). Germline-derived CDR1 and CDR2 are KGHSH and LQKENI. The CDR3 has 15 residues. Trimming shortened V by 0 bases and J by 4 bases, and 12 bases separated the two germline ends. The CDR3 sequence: CASSPPSGGSYGYTF. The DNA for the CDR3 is TGTGCCAGCTCACCACCGTCCGGGGGAAGCTATGGCTACACCTTC.

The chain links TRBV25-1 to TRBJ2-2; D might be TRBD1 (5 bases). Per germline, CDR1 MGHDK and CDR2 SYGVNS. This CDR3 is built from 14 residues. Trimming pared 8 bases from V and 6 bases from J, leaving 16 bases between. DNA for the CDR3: TGTGCCAGCCTACCCCAGGGTACGGCCGGGGAGCTGTTTTTT. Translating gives CASLPQGTAGELFF. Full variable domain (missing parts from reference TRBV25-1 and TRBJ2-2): EADIYQTPRYLVIGTGKKITLECSQTMGHDKMYWYQQDPGMELHLIHYSYGVNSTEKGDLSSESTVSRIRTEHFPLTLESARPSHTSQYLCASLPQGTAGELFFGEGSRLTVL.

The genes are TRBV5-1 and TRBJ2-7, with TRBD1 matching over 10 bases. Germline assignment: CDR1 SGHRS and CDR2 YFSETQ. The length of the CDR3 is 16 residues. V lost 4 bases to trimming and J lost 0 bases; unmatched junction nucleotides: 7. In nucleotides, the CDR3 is TGCGCCAGCAGCAATCGACAGGGGGCTTACTCCTACGAGCAGTACTTC. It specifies CASSNRQGAYSYEQYF.

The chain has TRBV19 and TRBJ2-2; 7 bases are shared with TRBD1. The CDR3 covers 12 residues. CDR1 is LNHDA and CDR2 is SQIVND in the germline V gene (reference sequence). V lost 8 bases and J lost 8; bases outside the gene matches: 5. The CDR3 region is CASAQGYGELFF. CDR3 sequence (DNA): TGTGCCAGTGCACAGGGGTATGGGGAGCTGTTTTTT.

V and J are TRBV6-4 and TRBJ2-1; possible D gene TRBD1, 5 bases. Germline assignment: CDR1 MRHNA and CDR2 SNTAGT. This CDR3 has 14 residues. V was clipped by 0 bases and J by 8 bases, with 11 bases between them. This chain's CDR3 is CASSDSFRADEQFF. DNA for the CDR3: TGTGCCAGCAGTGACTCGTTCAGGGCGGATGAGCAGTTCTTC.

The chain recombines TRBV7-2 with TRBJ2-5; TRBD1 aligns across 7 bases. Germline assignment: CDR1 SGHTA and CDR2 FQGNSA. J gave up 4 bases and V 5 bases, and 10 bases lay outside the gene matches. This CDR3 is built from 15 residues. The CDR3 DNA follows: TGTGCCAGCAGCAACCAAGGGGGCCTGGGAGAGACCCAGTACTTC. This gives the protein CASSNQGGLGETQYF.

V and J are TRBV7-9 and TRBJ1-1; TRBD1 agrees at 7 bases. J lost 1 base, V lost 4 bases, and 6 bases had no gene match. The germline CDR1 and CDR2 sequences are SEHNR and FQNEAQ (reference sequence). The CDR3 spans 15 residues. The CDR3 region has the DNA TGTGCCAGCAGCTCGACAGGGAATGGGAACACTGAAGCTTTCTTT. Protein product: CASSSTGNGNTEAFF.

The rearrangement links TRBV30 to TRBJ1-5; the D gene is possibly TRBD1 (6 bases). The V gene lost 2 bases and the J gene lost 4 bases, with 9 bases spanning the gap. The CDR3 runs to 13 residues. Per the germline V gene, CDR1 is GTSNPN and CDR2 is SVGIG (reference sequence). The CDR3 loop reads CAWSNRENQPQHF. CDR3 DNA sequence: TGTGCCTGGAGTAACAGGGAGAATCAGCCCCAGCATTTT.

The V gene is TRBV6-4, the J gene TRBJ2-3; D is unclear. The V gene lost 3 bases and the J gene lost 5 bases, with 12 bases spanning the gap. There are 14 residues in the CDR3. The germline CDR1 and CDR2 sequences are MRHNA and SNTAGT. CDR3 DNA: TGTGCCAGCAGTGAGCTCGCCTCCGGAGATACGCAGTATTTT. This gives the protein CASSELASGDTQYF.

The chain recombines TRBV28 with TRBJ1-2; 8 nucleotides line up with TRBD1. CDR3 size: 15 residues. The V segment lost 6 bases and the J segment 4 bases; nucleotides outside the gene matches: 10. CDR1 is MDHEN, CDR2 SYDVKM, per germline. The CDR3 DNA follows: TGTGCCAGCAGGACTGCCAGAACAGGGGGCTATGGCTACACCTTC. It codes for CASRTARTGGYGYTF.

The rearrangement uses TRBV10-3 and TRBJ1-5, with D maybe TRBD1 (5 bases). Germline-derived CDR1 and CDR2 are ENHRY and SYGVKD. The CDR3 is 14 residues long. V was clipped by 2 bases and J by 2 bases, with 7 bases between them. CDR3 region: CAISEGRGNQPQHF. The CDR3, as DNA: TGTGCCATCAGTGAGGGCAGGGGCAATCAGCCCCAGCATTTT.

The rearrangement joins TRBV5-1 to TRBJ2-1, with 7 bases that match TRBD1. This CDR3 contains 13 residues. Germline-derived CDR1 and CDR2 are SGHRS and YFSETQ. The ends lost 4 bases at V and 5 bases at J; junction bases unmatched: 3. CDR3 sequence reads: CASSQDRNNEQFF. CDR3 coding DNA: TGCGCCAGCAGCCAGGACAGGAACAATGAGCAGTTCTTC.

CDR3 residues: CASSVNRQREANEQFF. The CDR3 DNA reads as TGTGCCAGCAGCGTAAACCGGCAGCGGGAGGCGAATGAGCAGTTCTTC. The rearrangement joins TRBV9 to TRBJ2-1, with 9 nucleotides matching TRBD2. Germline V CDR1 and CDR2: SGDLS, YYNGEE. V was pared by 1 base and J by 7 bases, with 9 bases of the junction left unmatched. The CDR3 is 16 residues long. The full variable domain, in which reference TRBV9 and TRBJ2-1 provide the parts outside the CDR3, is DSGVTQTPKHLITATGQRVTLRCSPRSGDLSVYWYQQSLDQGLQFLIQYYNGEERAKGNILERFSAQQFPDLHSELNLSSLELGDSALYFCASSVNRQREANEQFFGPGTRLTVL.

The CDR3 DNA reads TGTGCCTGGAGTCGGAAAGGGGGCTATCATGGCTACACCTTC. Its translation: CAWSRKGGYHGYTF. The chain recombines TRBV30 with TRBJ1-2, with 7 bases matching TRBD1. V lost 2 bases and J lost 6; bases outside the gene matches: 9. This CDR3 is 14 amino acids long. The germline gives CDR1 GTSNPN, CDR2 SVGIG (reference sequence).